This note documents a single T cell receptor beta chain sequence. Its antigen is as yet unknown. The entry originates in a study of OX40 agonist ivuxolimab in advanced cancers. Broader study findings: The expanded peripheral T cells' antigen specificity was not determined.

Patients were excluded for autoimmune disease history or systemic immunosuppression. Using immunoSEQ multiplex PCR, the repertoire was profiled, and TCRdb retains in-frame clones only, with some absent. The table lists tens of thousands of clones, around 88% of them singletons. Deletions cut 1 base from V and 4 bases from J, with 11 bases between. Germline V CDR1 and CDR2: MNHNS, SASEGT. The CDR3 extends over 14 amino acids. Specimen: CD4+ or CD8+ T cells sorted from blood, collected in a trial of the OX40 agonist ivuxolimab. This receptor was obtained from an adult with an advanced solid tumor such as melanoma, head and neck, liver or kidney cancer. This sequence joins TRBV6-1 and TRBJ2-7; tentatively, D is TRBD2 (6 bases). The CDR3 loop reads CASSEGHREYEQYF. The CDR3 bases are TGTGCCAGCAGTGAAGGGCATCGGGAGTACGAGCAGTACTTC.